The 32 T cell receptor beta chains presented below share a single source sample, sequenced in a study of cytomegalovirus exposure and HLA in healthy donors. The primer mix had 60 Vbeta and 13 Jbeta primers. The protocol was immunoSEQ multiplex PCR, while the TCRdb copy is restricted to in-frame clones and leaves out a portion. The repertoire holds about 140,000 clones, with approximately 10% as singletons. The sample comprised PBMCs. The receptor set was obtained from a woman in her thirties or forties in good health and CMV-seropositive.

The chain recombines TRBV5-1 with TRBJ1-2; 7 positions agree with TRBD1. From germline, CDR1 is SGHRS and CDR2 YFSETQ. After removal of 1 base from V and 0 bases from J, the junction contained 6 bases not matched to a gene. The CDR3 consists of 16 residues. The CDR3 coding sequence is TGCGCCAGCAGCTTGTCGACAGGGATGTCTAACTATGGCTACACCTTC. Translating it yields CASSLSTGMSNYGYTF.

The rearrangement links TRBV2 to TRBJ1-2, with D possibly TRBD1 on 6 matching bases. There are 18 residues in the CDR3. Germline-derived CDR1 and CDR2 are SNHLY and FYNNEI. With 2 bases removed from V and 4 bases from J, the gap between germline ends came to 23 bases. CDR3 residues: CASSELINLSGERYGYTF. The CDR3, as DNA: TGTGCCAGCAGTGAATTGATAAATTTGTCAGGGGAACGCTATGGCTACACCTTC.

The chain recombines TRBV27 with TRBJ2-7, with D tentatively TRBD1 (5 bases). The CDR3 totals 15 residues. Between the trimmed V and J ends, which lost 1 base and 6 bases, there was a span of 16 bases. The V gene's germline CDR1 is MNHEY and CDR2 SMNVEV (reference sequence). The CDR3, as DNA: TGTGCCAGCAGTTTATATGTGGCTGGGGCCAGCGAGCAGTACTTC. It translates to CASSLYVAGASEQYF.

The rearrangement joins TRBV11-2 to TRBJ2-1; perhaps TRBD2 as D (7 bases). Per germline, CDR1 SGHAT and CDR2 FQNNGV. Trimming took off 5 bases at V and 4 bases at J, with 15 bases between the two ends. The CDR3 totals 15 residues. The CDR3 coding sequence is TGTGCCAGCAGCGGACTAGAGGGGGGGTACAATGAGCAGTTCTTC. This sequence encodes CASSGLEGGYNEQFF. The full variable domain, rest sourced from reference TRBV11-2 and TRBJ2-1, is EAGVAQSPRYKIIEKRQSVAFWCNPISGHATLYWYQQILGQGPKLLIQFQNNGVVDDSQLPKDRFSAERLKGVDSTLKIQPAKLEDSAVYLCASSGLEGGYNEQFFGPGTRLTVL.

This clone has more than one count but fewer than ten. The V gene is TRBV6-1, the J gene TRBJ2-7, with D possibly matching TRBD2 (5 bases). Germline loops: CDR1 MNHNS, CDR2 SASEGT. Trimming cost V 3 bases and J 9 bases, with 12 bases left between them. There are 12 residues in the CDR3. CDR3 sequence (DNA): TGTGCCAGCAGTGATAAAAGGGCGGGGCAGTACTTC. It encodes CASSDKRAGQYF.

The chain employs TRBV7-9 and TRBJ2-3; 12 bases align to TRBD2. The CDR3 loop spans 15 amino acids. Germline CDR1 is SEHNR and CDR2 is FQNEAQ (reference sequence). Losses at the gene ends were 8 bases for V and 2 bases for J; bases not matched to a gene: 5. This CDR3 reads CASSGLAGNTDTQYF. DNA for the CDR3: TGTGCCAGCTCTGGACTAGCGGGGAACACAGATACGCAGTATTTT.

This chain joins TRBV2 and TRBJ2-3, with D perhaps matching TRBD2 (7 bases). The CDR3 is 17 amino acids. Germline V CDR1 and CDR2: SNHLY, FYNNEI. The V and J ends lost 6 bases and 2 bases respectively, with 21 bases between them. The CDR3 is CASRPLGPGGHTDTQYF. The CDR3 DNA sequence: TGTGCCAGCAGACCTCTAGGGCCGGGGGGACACACAGATACGCAGTATTTT.

This clone has only a few counts. The rearrangement uses TRBV9 and TRBJ1-2; TRBD1 matches 8 bases. CDR1 and CDR2 from the germline V gene are SGDLS and YYNGEE. V lost 2 bases, J lost 2 bases, and 2 bases stayed unmatched. The CDR3 has 14 residues. CDR3 bases: TGTGCCAGCAGCGTTCAGGGGGCCAACTATGGCTACACCTTC. It yields the protein CASSVQGANYGYTF. Looking up the rest from reference TRBV9 and TRBJ1-2 gives the full variable domain: DSGVTQTPKHLITATGQRVTLRCSPRSGDLSVYWYQQSLDQGLQFLIQYYNGEERAKGNILERFSAQQFPDLHSELNLSSLELGDSALYFCASSVQGANYGYTFGSGTRLTVV.

This clone was detected a few times. The genes are TRBV7-3 and TRBJ2-3; maybe TRBD1 (5 bases). This CDR3 contains 14 residues. Trimming took off 2 bases at V and 5 bases at J, with 11 bases between the two ends. Germline V lookup: CDR1 SGHTA, CDR2 FQGTGA. This CDR3 reads CASSLSRDVDTQYF. For the CDR3, the DNA is TGTGCCAGCAGCTTATCCAGGGATGTAGATACGCAGTATTTT.

A few counts support this clone. This chain links TRBV5-4 with TRBJ2-5; 8 bases agree with TRBD1. CDR3 size: 13 residues. Germline CDR1 and CDR2: SGHNT and YYREEE (reference sequence). Trimming at V came to 3 bases and at J to 5 bases, leaving 3 bases not matched to a gene. The CDR3 region has the DNA TGTGCCAGCAGCTGGGACAGGAGGGAGACCCAGTACTTC. It encodes CASSWDRRETQYF.

This chain connects TRBV2 to TRBJ2-7; unclear D gene. From germline, CDR1 is SNHLY and CDR2 FYNNEI. V was trimmed by 2 bases and J by 9 bases, leaving 14 bases between them. The CDR3 runs to 13 residues. In nucleotides, the CDR3 is TGTGCCAGCAGTGAATCCCGACATCTGTCGCAGTACTTC. Its protein is CASSESRHLSQYF.

This chain connects TRBV28 to TRBJ2-7; 8 bases match TRBD2. Trimming cost V 7 bases and J 0 bases; bases outside gene matches: 5. The CDR3 consists of 14 residues. Looked up from germline, CDR1 is MDHEN and CDR2 is SYDVKM. The CDR3 sequence is CASTNGGASYEQYF. CDR3 in DNA: TGTGCCAGCACCAACGGGGGGGCCTCCTACGAGCAGTACTTC.

There are a few counts of this clone. This chain's CDR3 is CASSPYRGTYNEQFF. CDR3 in DNA: TGTGCCAGCAGCCCCTACCGGGGAACGTACAATGAGCAGTTCTTC. The chain joins TRBV7-3 to TRBJ2-1; D is perhaps TRBD2 (5 bases). Per germline, CDR1 SGHTA and CDR2 FQGTGA. The CDR3 length is 15 residues. The V gene lost 5 bases and the J gene lost 4 bases, with 15 bases spanning the gap. Full variable domain (outside the CDR3, taken from reference TRBV7-3 and TRBJ2-1): GAGVSQTPSNKVTEKGKYVELRCDPISGHTALYWYRQSLGQGPEFLIYFQGTGAADDSGLPNDRFFAVRPEGSVSTLKIQRTERGDSAVYLCASSPYRGTYNEQFFGPGTRLTVL.

This clone was seen only a few times. J is TRBJ2-7 and V is TRBV6-5; 9 positions agree with TRBD1. The junction had 7 bases not matched to a gene; V was cut back by 5 bases and J by 5 bases. This CDR3 has 14 residues. CDR1 and CDR2 from the germline V gene are MNHEY and SVGAGI. In DNA form, the CDR3 reads TGTGCCAGCAGTCGGGACAGGGTCATGAACGAGCAGTACTTC. This gives the protein CASSRDRVMNEQYF.

The CDR3 DNA reads TGTGCCAGCAGCCTCTTAGGGGGCGGCTACACCTTC. Translating it yields CASSLLGGGYTF. The rearrangement joins TRBV11-2 to TRBJ1-2; 7 nucleotides match TRBD1. V lost 5 bases, J lost 8 bases, and 5 bases stayed unmatched. CDR1 is SGHAT and CDR2 is FQNNGV in the germline V gene. The CDR3 loop spans 12 amino acids.

This chain's CDR3 is CASSQPGAYGYTF. The CDR3 coding sequence is TGCGCCAGCAGCCAACCAGGGGCCTATGGCTACACCTTC. V and J are TRBV4-1 and TRBJ1-2; D is possibly TRBD1 (6 bases). The CDR3 runs 13 residues. The germline V and J ends were trimmed by 2 bases and 4 bases, with 8 bases remaining between them. Germline V gene data show CDR1 as MGHRA and CDR2 as YSYEKL.

This clone has only a few counts. V and J are TRBV10-3 and TRBJ2-1, with 14 bases fitting TRBD2. The CDR3 loop spans 16 amino acids. CDR1 ENHRY and CDR2 SYGVKD come from the germline V gene. The J segment lost 4 bases and the V segment lost 6 bases, leaving 5 bases of the junction unmatched. The CDR3 DNA is TGTGCCATCAGCCGGACTAGCGGGGGGTATTACAATGAGCAGTTCTTC. Encoded protein: CAISRTSGGYYNEQFF.

This clone was picked up a small number of times. This chain connects TRBV5-1 to TRBJ2-5, with a weak D call TRBD1 (6 bases). The CDR3 has 13 residues. Trimming removed 3 bases from V and 7 bases from J, with 13 bases in between. Germline assignment: CDR1 SGHRS and CDR2 YFSETQ. The chain's CDR3 is CASSSDSTGTQYF. The CDR3 DNA follows: TGCGCCAGCAGCTCGGACAGTACGGGGACCCAGTACTTC.

The chain links TRBV5-1 to TRBJ2-7; D possibly corresponds to TRBD2 (5 bases). Germline lookup yields CDR1 SGHRS and CDR2 YFSETQ. V lost 1 base and J lost 5, with 7 bases in between. There are 12 residues in the CDR3. The CDR3 loop is CASSLTEDEQYF. In DNA form, the CDR3 reads TGCGCCAGCAGCTTGACGGAGGACGAGCAGTACTTC.

Only a few counts were recorded for this clone. Different DNA sequences within this sample yield the same CDR3. The chain employs TRBV5-1 and TRBJ1-3; D unclear. Germline lookup yields CDR1 SGHRS and CDR2 YFSETQ. This CDR3 region has 15 residues. The V gene lost 0 bases and the J gene lost 0 bases, with 7 bases spanning the gap. CDR3: CASSLDGSSGNTIYF. Here the CDR3 DNA reads TGCGCCAGCAGCTTGGACGGGAGCTCTGGAAACACCATATATTTT.

V and J are TRBV10-2 and TRBJ2-2; 7 positions match TRBD1. J gave up 2 bases and V 2 bases, and 2 bases lay outside the gene matches. CDR1 is WSHSY, CDR2 SAAADI, per germline. This CDR3 has 15 amino acids. CDR3 DNA sequence: TGCGCCAGCAGTGAGGAGGGGGCTAACACCGGGGAGCTGTTTTTT. As protein: CASSEEGANTGELFF.

The chain is built from TRBV10-2 and TRBJ1-1; perhaps TRBD1 as D (6 bases). Germline V gene data show CDR1 as WSHSY and CDR2 as SAAADI. The CDR3 is made up of 17 amino acids. The V and J ends lost 6 bases and 0 bases respectively, with 20 bases between them. The CDR3 protein is CASSDNRDTLLNTEAFF. The CDR3 DNA follows: TGCGCCAGCAGCGATAATCGGGACACCCTGTTGAACACTGAAGCTTTCTTT.

This sequence joins TRBV7-2 and TRBJ1-1; D uncertain. V lost 1 base, J lost 4 bases, and 7 bases lay in between. Germline-derived CDR1 and CDR2 are SGHTA and FQGNSA. This CDR3 is built from 13 residues. The CDR3 sequence is CASSLGYFTEAFF. The DNA of the CDR3 is TGTGCCAGCAGCTTAGGCTATTTCACTGAAGCTTTCTTT.

The chain couples TRBV6-1 to TRBJ2-1; 9 bases match TRBD1. CDR3 size: 15 residues. V lost 6 bases, J lost 7 bases, and 10 bases stayed unmatched. Germline V gene data show CDR1 as MNHNS and CDR2 as SASEGT. Here the CDR3 reads CASSLQGAAVNEQFF. The CDR3 DNA follows: TGTGCCAGCAGCTTACAGGGGGCGGCGGTAAATGAGCAGTTCTTC.

This clone was found a few times. This chain connects TRBV15 to TRBJ2-4; 10 nucleotides align to TRBD1. The CDR3 is 17 residues long. With 5 bases clipped from V and 1 base from J, the junction kept 8 bases outside the gene matches. Per the germline V gene, CDR1 is LNHNV and CDR2 is YYDKDF (reference sequence). CDR3 bases: TGTGCCACCAGCCGACCGACAGGGGGCTTTGCCAAAAACATTCAGTACTTC. Translation gives CATSRPTGGFAKNIQYF.

This clone was seen a handful of times. The genes are TRBV6-1 and TRBJ1-1; 9 bases align to TRBD1. CDR3 length equals 15 residues. Germline V gene lookup returns CDR1 MNHNS and CDR2 SASEGT. V dropped 5 bases and J dropped 3; count of bases not matched to a gene: 7. In DNA, the CDR3 is TGTGCCAGCAGTCGGAGGACAGGGGTCGACACTGAAGCTTTCTTT. Amino acids: CASSRRTGVDTEAFF.

The chain carries TRBV6-5 and TRBJ1-1, with D tentatively TRBD1 (5 bases). The CDR3 spans 12 residues. Germline V gene sequence: CDR1 MNHEY, CDR2 SVGAGI. V lost 5 bases and J 4 bases, leaving 8 bases between the germline ends. CDR3 DNA: TGTGCCAGCAGTCAGGGCGGCACTGAAGCTTTCTTT. Amino acids: CASSQGGTEAFF.

V usage is TRBV19 and J usage is TRBJ2-3, with 13 bases matching TRBD2. V shed 6 bases, J shed 2 bases, and the junction held 5 bases outside the gene matches. The CDR3 is 16 amino acids. CDR1 is LNHDA and CDR2 is SQIVND in the germline V gene (reference sequence). For the CDR3, the DNA is TGTGCCAGTAGCTACACTAGCGGGGGGGCCACAGATACGCAGTATTTT. Translating it yields CASSYTSGGATDTQYF.

The gene calls are TRBV4-1 and TRBJ1-1; D not certain. This CDR3 is 14 amino acids long. Germline V gene data show CDR1 as MGHRA and CDR2 as YSYEKL. Trimming cost V 3 bases and J 0 bases, with 8 bases left between them. In DNA, the CDR3 is TGCGCCAGCAGCCACGCCGCGATGAACACTGAAGCTTTCTTT. Translating it yields CASSHAAMNTEAFF.

J is TRBJ2-3 and V is TRBV29-1, with D possibly matching TRBD2 (6 bases). The V end lost 4 bases, the J end lost 4 bases, and 12 bases lay between the germline ends. This CDR3 is 13 amino acids long. Germline V gene data show CDR1 as SQVTM and CDR2 as ANQGSEA. The CDR3 spells CSVAYGSPDTQYF. Written as DNA, the CDR3 is TGCAGCGTTGCTTACGGGAGCCCAGATACGCAGTATTTT.

There are a few counts of this clone. The J gene is TRBJ2-5, the V gene TRBV4-2, with TRBD2 matching 8 bases. Germline values: CDR1 LGHNA, CDR2 YNFKEQ. Trimming at V came to 1 base and at J to 4 bases, leaving 5 bases not matched to a gene. The CDR3 runs 15 residues. In DNA, the CDR3 is TGTGCCAGCAGCCAAGTAAGCGGGGGAGGAGAGACCCAGTACTTC. Translating gives CASSQVSGGGETQYF.

The chain combines TRBV5-1 with TRBJ1-4, with 7 bases matching TRBD1. The CDR3 has 14 residues. The V gene end was trimmed by 0 bases and the J gene end by 8 bases; junction bases not matched to a gene: 4. The germline gives CDR1 SGHRS, CDR2 YFSETQ. This CDR3 is CASSLEGAGEKLFF. In nucleotides, the CDR3 is TGCGCCAGCAGCTTGGAGGGGGCAGGGGAAAAACTGTTTTTT.